The present T cell receptor (beta chain) was sequenced within a study of OX40 agonist ivuxolimab in advanced cancers. Study-level background: Two cutaneous melanoma patients and one hepatocellular carcinoma patient, three in all, had partial responses. General study findings and limits: A proportion of nonresponders additionally exhibited low normalized T-cell clonal expansion. Expanded peripheral T cells had an undetermined antigen specificity.

As regards this clone: Its antigen remains unknown.

Samples were taken at baseline and on day 1 of cycles 4 and 7. TCRdb's copy holds only in-frame clones and misses some; the assay was immunoSEQ multiplex PCR. Of 30,000 to 35,000 clones listed, 89% are singletons. The TCR originated in an adult with an advanced solid tumor such as melanoma, head and neck, liver or kidney cancer. The sample in question was CD4+ or CD8+ T cells sorted from blood, obtained in a trial of the OX40 agonist ivuxolimab.

The CDR3 protein is CASSLTWDEQFF. As DNA, the CDR3 is TGTGCCAGCAGCTTAACTTGGGATGAGCAGTTCTTC. The chain uses TRBV11-2 and TRBJ2-1; no clear D gene. Trimming stripped 2 bases from V and 8 bases from J, with 7 bases between. Germline V gene sequence: CDR1 SGHAT, CDR2 FQNNGV. The CDR3 has 12 residues. Complete variable domain (other parts from reference TRBV11-2 and TRBJ2-1): EAGVAQSPRYKIIEKRQSVAFWCNPISGHATLYWYQQILGQGPKLLIQFQNNGVVDDSQLPKDRFSAERLKGVDSTLKIQPAKLEDSAVYLCASSLTWDEQFFGPGTRLTVL.